Listed below are T cell receptor beta chains from one sample, sequenced in a study of shared clonotypes between healthy human individuals. The table came from immunoSEQ multiplex PCR; TCRdb's copy has only in-frame clones and leaves some out. The sample lists around 2,100,000 clones; just under 95% were seen once. The specimen was naive CD8+ T cells sorted from blood. These receptors were taken from a man aged 18 to 30 in good health. Both conserved end residues are part of each CDR3. Fields, in order: clone size, J gene, D gene, V gene, CDR3 DNA, CDR3 protein. The D gene is left open where the match is weak. Clone size is shown for a subset of rows, as once, few, many or a class of expanded clone.

. | TRBJ2-1 | TRBD2 | TRBV4-1 | TGCGCCAGCAGCCAGACTAGCGGGAGGGGGGGCAATGAGCAGTTCTTC | CASSQTSGRGGNEQFF
few | TRBJ1-5 | . | TRBV19 | TGTGCCAGTAGTATAGCCTCCTATAGCAATCAGCCCCAGCATTTT | CASSIASYSNQPQHF
. | TRBJ1-6 | TRBD1 | TRBV7-8 | TGTGCCAGCAGCTATAACCCCTGGGACAGCTATTCACCCCTCCACTTT | CASSYNPWDSYSPLHF
. | TRBJ2-5 | . | TRBV5-1 | TGCGCCAGCAGCCATAGCCCGGGGCTTGAGACCCAGTACTTC | CASSHSPGLETQYF
once | TRBJ2-1 | TRBD1 | TRBV6-5 | TGTGCCAGCAGTTACTTGACAGGGGTCCATGAGCAGTTCTTC | CASSYLTGVHEQFF
. | TRBJ2-7 | . | TRBV2 | TGTGCCAGCAGTGAAAGCAACAGTTCCTACGAGCAGTACTTC | CASSESNSSYEQYF
. | TRBJ2-1 | . | TRBV4-1 | TGCGCCAGCAGCCTCATTGCAGGACCTGCCGTGGTAAATGAGCAGTTCTTC | CASSLIAGPAVVNEQFF
. | TRBJ1-1 | . | TRBV5-1 | TGCGCCAGCACCCCTACGGGGGCAACCGACACTGAAGCTTTCTTT | CASTPTGATDTEAFF
. | TRBJ2-7 | . | TRBV30 | TGTGCCTGGAGTGCAAGTGGGGGAGCCCTCTACGAGCAGTACTTC | CAWSASGGALYEQYF
. | TRBJ2-4 | . | TRBV7-9 | TGTGCCAGCAGCCCCCGGTCAGAGGCTTTAGCCAAAAACATTCAGTACTTC | CASSPRSEALAKNIQYF
. | TRBJ2-1 | TRBD2 | TRBV30 | TGTGCCTGGAGACTAGCGGGGAGTGAGCAGTTCTTC | CAWRLAGSEQFF
. | TRBJ2-5 | . | TRBV7-9 | TGTGCCAGCAGTTTATGGGAAGAGACCCAGTACTTC | CASSLWEETQYF
. | TRBJ2-5 | . | TRBV7-2 | TGTGCCAGCAGCTTAGATGACCAAGAGACCCAGTACTTC | CASSLDDQETQYF
. | TRBJ2-2 | TRBD2 | TRBV28 | TGTGCCAGCAGTTTTTCAATTCCAGCGGGGGGGTACACCGGGGAGCTGTTTTTT | CASSFSIPAGGYTGELFF
. | TRBJ1-6 | . | TRBV6-1 | TGTGCCAGCAGTGAGGACGACAGGCTCCACTTT | CASSEDDRLHF
. | TRBJ1-1 | . | TRBV7-2 | TGTGCCAGCAGCAAACCGCTGACGGACGGTGAAGCTTTCTTT | CASSKPLTDGEAFF
. | TRBJ2-2 | . | TRBV9 | TGTGCCAGCAGCGTAGAGGGGTTATCCGGGGAGCTGTTTTTT | CASSVEGLSGELFF
once | TRBJ2-1 | TRBD2 | TRBV9 | TGTGCCAGCAGCGATTTAGCGGGAGGGCCAACAGATGAGCAGTTCTTC | CASSDLAGGPTDEQFF